The 3 T cell receptor beta chains below come from one sample, sequenced in a study of CD8+CD57+ T cells in acquired aplastic anemia. Flow cytometry had shown expanded CD8+CD57+ cells in the patients chosen for sequencing. The TCR beta profiling, which covered VDJ combination and CDR3 sequence, was carried out using genomic DNA as the template. TCRdb re-called the reads with MiXCR, one entry per CDR3 protein. The table has more than 70,000 distinct CDR3 sequences, roughly two thirds seen once. Sequencing was carried out using sorted CD4+, CD8+, or CD8+CD57+ T cells (not recorded which) from PBMCs. The receptors originated from a human donor with aplastic anemia.

About this clonotype itself: An end of the junction does not agree with germline; a read error may underlie this. The chain couples TRBV10-1 to TRBJ2-5; TRBD1 agrees at 8 bases. This CDR3 region has 17 residues. CDR1 WNHNN and CDR2 SYGVQD come from the germline V gene (reference sequence). In DNA form, the CDR3 reads TGCACCAGCAGGCCCGGGACAGGACATGTTTTGTCAAAGACTCAGTACTTC. Translated, it gives CTSRPGTGHVLSKTQYF.

The chain carries TRBV15 and TRBJ2-7; perhaps TRBD1 as D (5 bases). Per the germline V gene, CDR1 is LNHNV and CDR2 is YYDKDF (reference sequence). Deletions cut 3 bases from V and 3 bases from J, with 9 bases between. There are 13 residues in the CDR3. The CDR3 spells CATSSRASYEQYF. The CDR3 region has the DNA TGTGCCACCAGCAGCAGGGCAAGCTACGAGCAGTACTTC.

This clonotype showed up just a few times. J is TRBJ1-2 and V is TRBV24-1; perhaps TRBD1 as D (6 bases). The CDR3 runs 14 residues. V was shortened by 5 bases and J by 4 bases, with 13 bases between the two germline ends. The germline V gene encodes CDR1 KGHDR and CDR2 SFDVKD. In DNA form, the CDR3 reads TGTGCCACCAGTGCCGGGACAACCCTCTATGGCTACACCTTC. Translation gives CATSAGTTLYGYTF.